This TCR beta chain is drawn from a study of blood T cell repertoires in COVID-19. Original processing notes: Amplification from reference gene primers served as the basis for estimated nucleated cell counts. Only in-frame clones appear in the TCRdb table, and some are missing; sequencing was by immunoSEQ multiplex PCR. V, J and clone size reflect that table, while D and trimming were determined from the DNA. The sample consists of about 380,000 clones, 88% of them appearing once. CDR3 length equals 18 residues. The germline CDR1 and CDR2 sequences are LGHDT and YNNKEL (reference sequence). V gave up 1 base and J gave up 0 bases; unmatched junction bases: 8. Participants were placed into cohorts based on the clinical history they reported.

This receptor was obtained from a woman in her late teens or twenties who had recovered from COVID-19. Input material: PBMCs or T cells enriched from blood (not recorded which). This rearrangement joins TRBV3-1 (or the pseudogene TRBV3-2) to TRBJ1-1, with 10 bases fitting TRBD1. CDR3 sequence (DNA): TGTGCCAGCAGCCAAGCCGGGACAGGGGTAAGGATGAACACTGAAGCTTTCTTT. Encoded protein: CASSQAGTGVRMNTEAFF.